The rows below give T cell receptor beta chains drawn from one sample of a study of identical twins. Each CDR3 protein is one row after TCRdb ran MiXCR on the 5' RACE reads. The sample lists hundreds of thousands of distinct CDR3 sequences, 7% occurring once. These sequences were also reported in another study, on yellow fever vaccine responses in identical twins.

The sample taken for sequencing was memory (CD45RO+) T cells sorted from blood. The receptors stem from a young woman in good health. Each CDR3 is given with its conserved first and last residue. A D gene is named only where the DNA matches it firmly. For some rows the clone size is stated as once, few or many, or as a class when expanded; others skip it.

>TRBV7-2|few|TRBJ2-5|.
TGTGCCAGCAGCTTAAGCGTGGTCTTAGGGGAGACCCAGTACTTC
CASSLSVVLGETQYF
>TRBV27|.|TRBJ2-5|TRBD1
TGTGCCAGCAGTCCAACGACAGGGTGGTACCAAGAGACCCAGTACTTC
CASSPTTGWYQETQYF
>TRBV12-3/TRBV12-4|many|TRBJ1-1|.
TGTGCCAGCAGCGCAAGCACTGAAGCTTTCTTT
CASSASTEAFF
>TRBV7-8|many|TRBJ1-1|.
TGTGCCAGCAGCCCCTATGCCCGTGAAGCTTTCTTT
CASSPYAREAFF
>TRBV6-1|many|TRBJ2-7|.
TGTGCCAGCAGTGAACCGGGCCTATCTTCCTACGAGCAGTACTTC
CASSEPGLSSYEQYF
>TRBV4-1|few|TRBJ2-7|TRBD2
TGCGCCAGCAGCCAAGAGGAGGGACTAGCGGGATCCTACGAGCAGTACTTC
CASSQEEGLAGSYEQYF
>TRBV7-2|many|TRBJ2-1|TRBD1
TGTGCCAGCAGCTTAGAGTGGGACAGGAACTTCAATGAGCAGTTCTTC
CASSLEWDRNFNEQFF
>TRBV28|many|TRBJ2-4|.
TGTGCCAGCAGTTTAGAACAGGAGAAAAACATTCAGTACTTC
CASSLEQEKNIQYF
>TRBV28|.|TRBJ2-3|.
TGTGCCAGCATTGAGAGGGGGGCCCCTACAGATACGCAGTATTTT
CASIERGAPTDTQYF
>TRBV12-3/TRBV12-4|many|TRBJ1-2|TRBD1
TGTGCCAGCAGTACTCAGGGGGGCGACTATGGCTACACCTTC
CASSTQGGDYGYTF
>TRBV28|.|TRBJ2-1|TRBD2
TGTGCCAGCAGTTTATGGTACGGGAGGAGGTCCTACAATGAGCAGTTCTTC
CASSLWYGRRSYNEQFF
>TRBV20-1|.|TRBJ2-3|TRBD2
TGCAGTGCTAGAGATCTCTTGCTGGGCGGGGGGGGCCCAGATACGCAGTATTTT
CSARDLLLGGGGPDTQYF
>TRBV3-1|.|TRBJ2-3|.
TGTGCCAGCAGCTCCAGGGGGGGTGTCACAGATACGCAGTATTTT
CASSSRGGVTDTQYF
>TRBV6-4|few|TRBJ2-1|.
TGTGCCAGCAGTGGTGGGGGCAGTGAGGGAAATGAGCAGTTCTTC
CASSGGGSEGNEQFF
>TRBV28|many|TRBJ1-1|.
TGTGCCAGCAGTTTAGGACTGGGGGTGAGCACTGAAGCTTTCTTT
CASSLGLGVSTEAFF
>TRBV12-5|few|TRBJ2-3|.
TGTGCTAGTGGAAGAGGGTCCGGCACAGATACGCAGTATTTT
CASGRGSGTDTQYF
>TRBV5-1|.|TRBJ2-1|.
TGCGCCAGCAGCTGGGGGTCGAATTACAATGAGCAGTTCTTC
CASSWGSNYNEQFF
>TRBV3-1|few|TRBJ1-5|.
TGTGCCAGCAGCCATGGCGGCCGAGGGCAGCCCCAGCATTTT
CASSHGGRGQPQHF
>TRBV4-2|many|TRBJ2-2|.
TGTGCCAGCAGCCAAGATTGGAGGGGGCGCGACACCGGGGAGCTGTTTTTT
CASSQDWRGRDTGELFF
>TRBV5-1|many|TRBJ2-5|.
TGCGCCAGCAGCTTTACAGGGAAAGAGACCCAGTACTTC
CASSFTGKETQYF
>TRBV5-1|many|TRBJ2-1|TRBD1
TGCGCCAGCAGCCCGGGACAGGTCTATGAGCAGTTCTTC
CASSPGQVYEQFF
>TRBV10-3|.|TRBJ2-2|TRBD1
TGTGCCATCAGAGAGACAGGGGCGAACACCGGGGAGCTGTTTTTT
CAIRETGANTGELFF
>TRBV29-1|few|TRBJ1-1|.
TGCAGCGTTGAAGATCTTCGGAATTTTGCTGAAGCTTTCTTT
CSVEDLRNFAEAFF
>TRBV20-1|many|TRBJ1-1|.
TGCAGTGCTAGAACGGGACACCGGAACACTGAAGCTTTCTTT
CSARTGHRNTEAFF
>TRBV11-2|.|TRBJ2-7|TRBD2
TGTGCCAGCAGCGGGAGGGCTTTCTCCTACGAGCAGTACTTC
CASSGRAFSYEQYF
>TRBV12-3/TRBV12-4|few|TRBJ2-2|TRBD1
TGTGCCAGCAGCACACAGGGGGCCAGCACCGGGGAGCTGTTTTTT
CASSTQGASTGELFF
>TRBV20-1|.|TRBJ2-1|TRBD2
TGCAGTGCTAGAGTTACTAGCGGGAGAATCGGCAATGAGCAGTTCTTC
CSARVTSGRIGNEQFF
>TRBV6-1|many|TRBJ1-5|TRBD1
TGTGCCAGCAGCCTGGACAGGGCGGGCAATCAGCCCCAGCATTTT
CASSLDRAGNQPQHF
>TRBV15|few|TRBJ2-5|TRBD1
TGTGCCACCAGCAGCACAGGGGTTGGAGAGACCCAGTACTTC
CATSSTGVGETQYF
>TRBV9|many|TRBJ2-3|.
TGTGCCAGCAGCCCCACCCCTGGAAGGACAGATACGCAGTATTTT
CASSPTPGRTDTQYF
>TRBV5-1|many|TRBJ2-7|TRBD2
TGCGCCAGCAGCTTGGGACTAGCGGTCGTCTACGAGCAGTACTTC
CASSLGLAVVYEQYF
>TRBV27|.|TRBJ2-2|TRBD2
TGTGCCAGCACCGCCTTAGCGGGAGTTACCGGGGAGCTGTTTTTT
CASTALAGVTGELFF
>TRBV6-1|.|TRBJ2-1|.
TGTGCCAGCAGTGATACAGGCTCGGTTAAGCGCGAGCAGTTCTTC
CASSDTGSVKREQFF
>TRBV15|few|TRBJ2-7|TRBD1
TGTGCCACCAGCAGAGAAAGGGCAGGGGGAGACGAGCAGTACTTC
CATSRERAGGDEQYF
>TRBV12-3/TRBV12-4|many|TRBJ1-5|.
TGTGCCAGCAGTGGTGGGGTCAGCAATCAGCCCCAGCATTTT
CASSGGVSNQPQHF
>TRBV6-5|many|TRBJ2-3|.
TGTGCCAGCAGTTCGGGATTTTTAACAGATACGCAGTATTTT
CASSSGFLTDTQYF
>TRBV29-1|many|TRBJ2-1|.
TGCAGCGTTTCTATAAGCGGAAATGAGCAGTTCTTC
CSVSISGNEQFF
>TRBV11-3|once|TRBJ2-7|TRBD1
TGTGCCAGCAGCTTGACAGGGGTTAAGGACGAGCAGTACTTC
CASSLTGVKDEQYF
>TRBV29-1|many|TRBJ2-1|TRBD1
TGCAGCGGCGCAGGACAGGGGTATGAGCAGTTCTTC
CSGAGQGYEQFF
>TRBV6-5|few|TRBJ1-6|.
TGTGCCAGCAGTTACGAGGGGTATAATTCACCCCTCCACTTT
CASSYEGYNSPLHF
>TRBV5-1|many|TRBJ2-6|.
TGCGCCAGCAGCTTGATACTTATGAGCTCCTCTGGGGCCAACGTCCTGACTTTC
CASSLILMSSSGANVLTF
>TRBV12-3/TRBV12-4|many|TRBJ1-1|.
TGTGCCAGCAGTTTAGCGGGACAGAACACTGAAGCTTTCTTT
CASSLAGQNTEAFF
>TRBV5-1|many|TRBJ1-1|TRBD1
TGCGCCAGCAGCCCCAGGGGGCGCGTCGGTGACACTGAAGCTTTCTTT
CASSPRGRVGDTEAFF
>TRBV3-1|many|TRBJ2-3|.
TGTGCCAGCAGCCCCCGACCCGGACTAGATACGCAGTATTTT
CASSPRPGLDTQYF
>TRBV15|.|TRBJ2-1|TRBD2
TGTGCCACCAGCAGAGAAGGACTAGCGGCGAATGAGCAGTTCTTC
CATSREGLAANEQFF
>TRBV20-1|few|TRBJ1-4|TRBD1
TGCAGTGCCCCCCCAGGGGGCGGAGTAGCTAATGAAAAACTGTTTTTT
CSAPPGGGVANEKLFF
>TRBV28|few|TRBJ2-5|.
TGTGCCAGCAACGGACTTAGGCACAGAGAGACCCAGTACTTC
CASNGLRHRETQYF
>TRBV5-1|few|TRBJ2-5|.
TGCGCCAGCAGCACCACAGGGAATCAAGAGACCCAGTACTTC
CASSTTGNQETQYF
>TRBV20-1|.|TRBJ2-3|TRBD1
TGCAGTGCTAGAGATTTCATTCCGACAGGGGGAGGCACAGATACGCAGTATTTT
CSARDFIPTGGGTDTQYF
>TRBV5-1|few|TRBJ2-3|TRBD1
TGCGCCAGCAGCTCGACCGTGACAGGGGGCACAGATACGCAGTATTTT
CASSSTVTGGTDTQYF
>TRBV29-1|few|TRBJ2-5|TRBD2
TGCAGCGTCGAAAGAGCGGGGGGAGCAGTACAGACCCAGTACTTC
CSVERAGGAVQTQYF
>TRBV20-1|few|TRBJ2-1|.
TGCAGTGAATCCGGGCCTCGTGATAATGAGCAGTTCTTC
CSESGPRDNEQFF
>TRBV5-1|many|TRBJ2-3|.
TGCGCCAGCAGCTCGGGACTTTTTAGCACAGATACGCAGTATTTT
CASSSGLFSTDTQYF
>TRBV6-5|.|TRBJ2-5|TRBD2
TGTGCCAGCAGTTACTCTCCGGTGGGACTAGCTGGGGAGACCCAGTACTTC
CASSYSPVGLAGETQYF
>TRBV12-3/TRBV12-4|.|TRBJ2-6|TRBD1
TGTGCCAGCAGTCTACCGACAGGGACTGGGGCCAACGTCCTGACTTTC
CASSLPTGTGANVLTF
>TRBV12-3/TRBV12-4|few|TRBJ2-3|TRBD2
TGTGCCAGCAGTACTAGCGGGGCGGCTGTGACGGATACGCAGTATTTT
CASSTSGAAVTDTQYF
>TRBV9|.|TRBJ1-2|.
TGTGCCAGCAGCGTAGGGCAGGGAGGTGGATACGGCTACACCTTC
CASSVGQGGGYGYTF
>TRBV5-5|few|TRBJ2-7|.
TGTGCCAGCAGCTTGGCTACCGTCTCCTACGAGCAGTACTTC
CASSLATVSYEQYF
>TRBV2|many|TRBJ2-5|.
TGTGCCAGCAGTTCCGCGGCCCCGGAGACCCAGTACTTC
CASSSAAPETQYF
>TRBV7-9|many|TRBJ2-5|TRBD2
TGTGCCAGCAGCCCAGGACTAGCGATCGAGACCCAGTACTTC
CASSPGLAIETQYF